There are a few counts of the clone carrying this T cell receptor beta chain. The antigen is unknown. TCRdb re-analysed the RT-PCR reads in MiXCR, keeping a single row per CDR3 protein. The sample lists 800,000 to 1,000,000 distinct CDR3 sequences, over 20% occurring once. This record comes from a study of response to subunit inactivated influenza vaccine. Whole-study findings and limits: Authors suggested that a seasonal influenza vaccination recruits few new T cells each time.

This CDR3 is 13 amino acids long. Germline V lookup: CDR1 MNHEY, CDR2 SVGAGI. The V gene lost 2 bases and the J gene lost 1 base, with 6 bases spanning the gap. The sequencing used PBMCs from blood, collected approximately 5 days after vaccination. The rearrangement uses TRBV6-5 and TRBJ2-7; unclear D gene. This receptor was obtained from a man aged 45 to 65 who received an inactivated influenza vaccine. The CDR3 DNA follows: TGTGCCAGCAGTTACAGGGTATCCTACGAGCAGTACTTC. Its translation is CASSYRVSYEQYF.